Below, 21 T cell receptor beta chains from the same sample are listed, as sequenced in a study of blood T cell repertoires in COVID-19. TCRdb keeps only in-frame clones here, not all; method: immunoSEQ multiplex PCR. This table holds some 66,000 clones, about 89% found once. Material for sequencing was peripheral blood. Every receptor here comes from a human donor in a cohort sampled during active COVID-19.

The CDR3: CASSTNGGSGNTIYF. The CDR3, as DNA: TGTGCCAGCAGTACTAACGGGGGCTCTGGAAACACCATATATTTT. The rearrangement links TRBV28 to TRBJ1-3, with D possibly TRBD1 on 5 matching bases. Germline V gene lookup returns CDR1 MDHEN and CDR2 SYDVKM. Trimming took off 5 bases at V and 0 bases at J, with 11 bases between the two ends. The CDR3 contains 15 residues.

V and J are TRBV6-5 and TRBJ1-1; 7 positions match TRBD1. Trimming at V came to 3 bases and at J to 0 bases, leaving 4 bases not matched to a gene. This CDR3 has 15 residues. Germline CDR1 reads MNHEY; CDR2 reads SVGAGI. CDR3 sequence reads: CASSYVTGVNTEAFF. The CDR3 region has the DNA TGTGCCAGCAGTTATGTTACAGGGGTGAACACTGAAGCTTTCTTT.

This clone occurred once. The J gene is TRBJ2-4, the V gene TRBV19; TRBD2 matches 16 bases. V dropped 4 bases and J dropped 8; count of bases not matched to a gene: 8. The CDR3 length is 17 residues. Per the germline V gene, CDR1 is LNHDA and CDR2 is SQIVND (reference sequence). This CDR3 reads CASSTGTSGRGWDIQYF. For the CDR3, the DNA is TGTGCCAGTAGTACTGGGACTAGCGGGAGGGGTTGGGACATTCAGTACTTC.

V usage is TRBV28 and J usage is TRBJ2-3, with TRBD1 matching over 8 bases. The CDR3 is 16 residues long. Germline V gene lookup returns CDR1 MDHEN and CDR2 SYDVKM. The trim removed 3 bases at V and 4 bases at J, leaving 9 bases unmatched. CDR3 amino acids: CASSFYGQGAADTQYF. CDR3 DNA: TGTGCCAGCAGTTTCTACGGCCAGGGGGCGGCAGATACGCAGTATTTT.

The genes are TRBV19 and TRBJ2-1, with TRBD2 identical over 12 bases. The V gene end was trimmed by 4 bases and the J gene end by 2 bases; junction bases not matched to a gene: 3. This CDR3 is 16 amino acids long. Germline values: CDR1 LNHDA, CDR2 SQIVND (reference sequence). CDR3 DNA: TGTGCCAGTAGTAACCTAGCGGGAGGGACCTACAATGAGCAGTTCTTC. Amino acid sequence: CASSNLAGGTYNEQFF. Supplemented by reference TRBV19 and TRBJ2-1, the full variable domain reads DGGITQSPKYLFRKEGQNVTLSCEQNLNHDAMYWYRQDPGQGLRLIYYSQIVNDFQKGDIAEGYSVSREKKESFPLTVTSAQKNPTAFYLCASSNLAGGTYNEQFFGPGTRLTVL.

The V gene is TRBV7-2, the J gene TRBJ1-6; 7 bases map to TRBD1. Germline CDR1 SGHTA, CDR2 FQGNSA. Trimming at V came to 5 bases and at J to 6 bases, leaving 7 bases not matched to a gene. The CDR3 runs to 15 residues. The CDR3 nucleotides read TGTGCCAGCAGCAGCGACAGGGCCGGTAATTCACCCCTCCACTTT. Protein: CASSSDRAGNSPLHF. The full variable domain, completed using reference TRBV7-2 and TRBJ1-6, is GAGVSQSPSNKVTEKGKDVELRCDPISGHTALYWYRQSLGQGLEFLIYFQGNSAPDKSGLPSDRFSAERTGGSVSTLTIQRTQQEDSAVYLCASSSDRAGNSPLHFGNGTRLTVT.

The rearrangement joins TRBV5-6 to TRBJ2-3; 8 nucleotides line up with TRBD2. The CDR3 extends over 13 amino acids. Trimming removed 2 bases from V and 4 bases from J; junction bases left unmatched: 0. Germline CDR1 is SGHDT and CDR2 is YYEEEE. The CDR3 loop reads CASSLAGADTQYF. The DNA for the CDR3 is TGTGCCAGCAGCTTAGCGGGAGCAGATACGCAGTATTTT.

The CDR3, as DNA: TGTGCCAGCAGCTTAGCAGAAGGGACAGACTCCTACAATGAGCAGTTCTTC. Protein: CASSLAEGTDSYNEQFF. The rearrangement joins TRBV7-9 to TRBJ2-1, with 7 positions matching TRBD1. Germline CDR1 is SEHNR and CDR2 is FQNEAQ (reference sequence). The CDR3 is made up of 17 amino acids. With V trimmed by 0 bases and J by 0 bases, 5 bases remained unmatched.

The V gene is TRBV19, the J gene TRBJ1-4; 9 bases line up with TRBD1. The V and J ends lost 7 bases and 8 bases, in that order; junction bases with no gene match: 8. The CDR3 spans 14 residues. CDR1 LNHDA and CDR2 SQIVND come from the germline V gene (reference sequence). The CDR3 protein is CASTNRGRDEKLFF. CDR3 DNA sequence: TGTGCCAGTACCAACAGGGGGCGAGACGAAAAACTGTTTTTT.

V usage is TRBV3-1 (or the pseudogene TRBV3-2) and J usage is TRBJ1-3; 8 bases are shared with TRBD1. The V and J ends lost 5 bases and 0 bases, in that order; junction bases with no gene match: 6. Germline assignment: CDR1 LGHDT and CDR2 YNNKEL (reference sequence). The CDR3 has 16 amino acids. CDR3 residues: CASSSQGANSGNTIYF. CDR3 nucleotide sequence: TGTGCCAGCAGCTCGCAGGGGGCAAACTCTGGAAACACCATATATTTT.

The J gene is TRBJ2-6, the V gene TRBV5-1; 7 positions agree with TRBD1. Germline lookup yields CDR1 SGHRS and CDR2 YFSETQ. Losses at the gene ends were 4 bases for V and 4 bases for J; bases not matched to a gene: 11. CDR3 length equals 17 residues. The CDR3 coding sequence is TGCGCCAGCAGCCCCGGGACAGCCGTACGGGGGGCCAACGTCCTGACTTTC. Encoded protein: CASSPGTAVRGANVLTF.

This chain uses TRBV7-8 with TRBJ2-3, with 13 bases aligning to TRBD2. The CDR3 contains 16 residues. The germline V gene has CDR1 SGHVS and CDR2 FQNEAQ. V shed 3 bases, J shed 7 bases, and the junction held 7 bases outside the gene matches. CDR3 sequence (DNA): TGTGCCAGCAGCTTTCAACTAGCGGGGGGGCGAAATACGCAGTATTTT. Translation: CASSFQLAGGRNTQYF.

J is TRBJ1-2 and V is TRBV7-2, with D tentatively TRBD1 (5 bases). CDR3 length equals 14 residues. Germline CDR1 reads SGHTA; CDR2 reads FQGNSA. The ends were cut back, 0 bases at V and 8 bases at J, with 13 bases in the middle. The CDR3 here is CASSLALRASGYTF. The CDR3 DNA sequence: TGTGCCAGCAGCTTAGCGCTCAGGGCAAGCGGCTACACCTTC.

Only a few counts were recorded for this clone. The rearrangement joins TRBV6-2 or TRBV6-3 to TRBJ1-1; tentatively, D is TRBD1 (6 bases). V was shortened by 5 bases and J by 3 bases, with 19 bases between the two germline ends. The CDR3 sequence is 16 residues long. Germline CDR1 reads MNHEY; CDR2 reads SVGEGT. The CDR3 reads CASSPLGHLVDTEAFF. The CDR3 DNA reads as TGTGCCAGCAGTCCCCTGGGACATCTCGTCGACACTGAAGCTTTCTTT.

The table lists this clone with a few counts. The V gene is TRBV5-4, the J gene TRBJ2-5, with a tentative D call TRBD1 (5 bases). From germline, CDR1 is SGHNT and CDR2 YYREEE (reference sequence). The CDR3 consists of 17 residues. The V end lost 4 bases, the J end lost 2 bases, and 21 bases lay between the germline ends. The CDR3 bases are TGTGCCAGCAGCGATAAACCGTATCAGGGTGTTCAAGAGACCCAGTACTTC. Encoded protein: CASSDKPYQGVQETQYF.

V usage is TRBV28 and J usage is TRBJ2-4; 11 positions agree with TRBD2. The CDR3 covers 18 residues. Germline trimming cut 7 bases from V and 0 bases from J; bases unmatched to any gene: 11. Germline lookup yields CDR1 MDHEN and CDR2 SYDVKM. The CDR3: CASTQPGLAGLAKNIQYF. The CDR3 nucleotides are TGTGCCAGCACCCAACCCGGACTAGCGGGTTTAGCCAAAAACATTCAGTACTTC.

In DNA form, the CDR3 reads TGTGCCAGCAGCTTAAGACAGAGCTCCTACAATGAGCAGTTCTTC. Translated: CASSLRQSSYNEQFF. The chain uses TRBV7-3 and TRBJ2-1; TRBD1 is a possible D gene (5 bases). Per germline, CDR1 SGHTA and CDR2 FQGTGA. V was shortened by 1 base and J by 0 bases, with 7 bases between the two germline ends. This CDR3 spans 15 amino acids.

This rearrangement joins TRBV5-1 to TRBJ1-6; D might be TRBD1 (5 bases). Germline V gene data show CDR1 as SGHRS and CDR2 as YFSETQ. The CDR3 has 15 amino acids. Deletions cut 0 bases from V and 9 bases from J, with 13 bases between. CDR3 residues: CASSLEPVGGSPLHF. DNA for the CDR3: TGCGCCAGCAGCTTGGAACCGGTCGGGGGTTCACCCCTCCACTTT.

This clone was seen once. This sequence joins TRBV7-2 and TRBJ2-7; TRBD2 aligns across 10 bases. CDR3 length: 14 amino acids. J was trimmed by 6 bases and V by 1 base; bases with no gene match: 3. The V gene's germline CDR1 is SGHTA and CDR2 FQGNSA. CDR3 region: CASSLDSGGREQYF. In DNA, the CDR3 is TGTGCCAGCAGCTTAGATAGCGGGGGGCGCGAGCAGTACTTC.

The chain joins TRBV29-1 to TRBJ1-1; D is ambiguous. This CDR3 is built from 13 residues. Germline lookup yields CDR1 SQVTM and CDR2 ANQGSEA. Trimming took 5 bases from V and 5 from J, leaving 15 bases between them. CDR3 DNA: TGCAGCGTTAATTTCGGGGTTGGAACTGAAGCTTTCTTT. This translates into CSVNFGVGTEAFF.

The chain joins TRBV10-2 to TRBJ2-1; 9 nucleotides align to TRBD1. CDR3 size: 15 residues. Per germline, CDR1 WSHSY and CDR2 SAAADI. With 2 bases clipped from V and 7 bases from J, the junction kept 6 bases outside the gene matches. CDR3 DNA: TGCGCCAGCAGTGAGCCCGGACAGGGGAAGAATGAGCAGTTCTTC. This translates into CASSEPGQGKNEQFF.